This T cell receptor beta chain was obtained from a study of memory CD4+ T cells and cytomegalovirus serostatus. For the study at large: This sample comes from healthy Belgian adults, roughly nine CMV seropositive, approximately 22 seronegative.

This clone appeared once. Its antigen is unidentified. This CDR3 contains 13 residues. The V gene lost 8 bases and the J gene lost 6 bases, with 11 bases spanning the gap. Germline CDR1 MDHEN, CDR2 SYDVKM. Study results and limitations: The CMV-associated TCR signature appears largely within the CD4+ memory repertoire. Of approximately 150 reported CMV TCRbeta sequences, about 70 were found in memory CD4+ repertoires.

Clones were sequenced by immunoSEQ multiplex PCR, and TCRdb holds only the in-frame ones, with some missing. Seen here are about 82,000 clones, 75% to 90% observed once, and the top ten hold around 0.78%. Single viable CD3+CD4+CD8-CD45RO+ cells were sorted as the memory CD4+ T cells. The sequenced sample consisted of memory CD4+ T cells from blood. This TCR was sampled from an adult in good health and CMV-seronegative. The V gene is TRBV28, the J gene TRBJ1-6; no reliable D call. The CDR3 protein is CASLRELNSPLHF. CDR3 coding DNA: TGTGCCAGCCTGAGGGAGCTTAATTCACCCCTCCACTTT.